This T cell receptor beta chain was sequenced in a study of blood T cell repertoires in COVID-19. Across the whole study: Donors in the United States, Italy and Spain gave samples during acute or convalescent COVID-19. PBMCs, B-cell-depleted T cells, or T cells were the source of the cDNA or gDNA that made up the material.

How the authors handled the data: Nucleated cell counts were estimated from reference gene primer amplification. The protocol was immunoSEQ multiplex PCR, while the TCRdb copy is restricted to in-frame clones and leaves out a portion. Clone size and V and J calls were adopted from that table, with D and trimming inferred from the DNA. The sample holds around 150,000 clones, less than 85% seen once. This TCR derives from a woman aged 40 to 50 with COVID-19, enrolled during active disease. Sequencing input: peripheral blood.

The CDR3 protein is CASTYSFSLTDTQYF. The CDR3 nucleotides read TGTGCCAGCACCTACTCGTTTAGTTTGACAGATACGCAGTATTTT. The chain has TRBV6-2 or TRBV6-3 and TRBJ2-3; D unclear. Trimming removed 7 bases from V and 3 bases from J, with 17 bases in between. Germline V gene lookup returns CDR1 MNHEY and CDR2 SVGEGT. CDR3 length: 15 residues.